This is a list of T cell receptor beta chains from one sample in a study of T cell responses to AZD1222 COVID-19 vaccine. Assay: immunoSEQ multiplex PCR; the TCRdb copy retains only in-frame clones and omits some. The data contain under 90,000 clones, over 75% of them singletons. The sequencing used peripheral blood, collected 28 days after the second AZD1222 dose. These receptors came from an adult who received the AZD1222 COVID-19 vaccine. Both conserved end residues are part of each CDR3. A D gene is named only where the DNA matches it firmly. Not all rows give a size; the values are once, few, many and, for expanded clones, a class.

j_call,d_call,v_call,clone_size,cdr3_aa,cdr3_nt
TRBJ1-1,-,TRBV2,-,CASSEYRTETEAFF,TGTGCCAGCAGTGAATATCGGACAGAGACTGAAGCTTTCTTT
TRBJ2-1,TRBD2,TRBV9,-,CASSATTGGPGEQFF,TGTGCCAGCAGCGCCACCACGGGGGGGCCGGGTGAGCAGTTCTTC
TRBJ1-1,-,TRBV9,medium-sized,CASSPYEGTEAFF,TGTGCCAGCAGCCCCTACGAGGGCACTGAAGCTTTCTTT
TRBJ2-7,TRBD2,TRBV6-5,-,CASASGSYEQYF,TGTGCCAGCGCTAGCGGCTCCTACGAGCAGTACTTC
TRBJ1-1,TRBD1,TRBV19,-,CASSIGFTGEPEAFF,TGTGCCAGTAGTATAGGCTTTACAGGGGAACCTGAAGCTTTCTTT
TRBJ2-7,-,TRBV18,-,CASSQSPASYEQYF,TGTGCCAGCTCACAATCCCCTGCCTCCTACGAGCAGTACTTC
TRBJ1-2,-,TRBV19,-,CASSNPQGYGYTF,TGTGCCAGTAGTAACCCACAGGGCTATGGCTACACCTTC
TRBJ2-3,-,TRBV6-6,-,CASSYSALTDTQYF,TGTGCCAGCAGTTACTCGGCCCTCACAGATACGCAGTATTTT
TRBJ2-3,TRBD2,TRBV28,few,CASSLDSGGASDTQYF,TGTGCCAGCAGTTTAGATAGCGGGGGGGCGTCAGATACGCAGTATTTT
TRBJ2-2,-,TRBV6-5,few,CATLATGELFF,TGTGCCACTCTTGCGACCGGGGAGCTGTTTTTT
TRBJ2-2,-,TRBV11-3,-,CASSLGRREIHTGELFF,TGTGCCAGCAGCTTAGGTCGCAGGGAGATTCACACCGGGGAGCTGTTTTTT
TRBJ1-2,-,TRBV10-3,-,CAISPGVQEGYTF,TGTGCCATCAGCCCTGGGGTTCAAGAAGGCTACACCTTC
TRBJ1-2,-,TRBV18,-,CASSPPPSFFYGYTF,TGTGCCAGCTCACCACCGCCCTCCTTTTTCTATGGCTACACCTTC
TRBJ1-1,-,TRBV6-6,-,CASGVTEAFF,TGTGCCAGCGGGGTTACCGAAGCTTTCTTT
TRBJ2-5,-,TRBV5-1,few,CASSRTQETQYF,TGCGCCAGCAGTCGAACCCAAGAGACCCAGTACTTC
TRBJ2-3,TRBD2,TRBV3-1/TRBV3-2,-,CASSHRLAGVTDTQYF,TGTGCCAGCAGCCATAGACTAGCGGGGGTCACAGATACGCAGTATTTT
TRBJ1-6,-,TRBV6-4,few,CASSESSYSPLHF,TGTGCCAGCAGTGAGTCCAGTTATTCACCCCTCCACTTT
TRBJ2-7,-,TRBV30,-,CAWSVWGQYEQYF,TGTGCCTGGAGTGTATGGGGGCAGTACGAGCAGTACTTC
TRBJ1-6,-,TRBV9,few,CASSVFGVGNSPLHF,TGTGCCAGCAGCGTCTTTGGGGTAGGCAATTCACCCCTCCACTTT
TRBJ1-1,-,TRBV14,once,CASAEGANTEAFF,TGTGCCAGCGCGGAAGGGGCGAACACTGAAGCTTTCTTT
TRBJ1-3,TRBD1,TRBV5-1,-,CASGPGDRVGNTIYF,TGCGCCAGCGGCCCCGGAGACAGGGTTGGAAACACCATATATTTT
TRBJ2-2,-,TRBV15,-,CATSRDRGGRTANTGELFF,TGTGCCACCAGCAGAGATCGGGGAGGCCGTACCGCGAACACCGGGGAGCTGTTTTTT
TRBJ1-2,-,TRBV30,-,CAWMPNPLYGYTF,TGTGCCTGGATGCCAAACCCCCTGTATGGCTACACCTTC
TRBJ2-7,-,TRBV6-6,-,CASSYSSSLSYEQYF,TGTGCCAGCAGTTACTCGAGTTCCCTTTCCTACGAGCAGTACTTC
TRBJ1-1,-,TRBV29-1,-,CSVLNTEAFF,TGCAGCGTCCTGAACACTGAAGCTTTCTTT
TRBJ2-3,-,TRBV21-1,-,CASRGQQRTDTQYF,TGTGCCAGCAGGGGACAGCAACGCACAGATACGCAGTATTTT
TRBJ2-3,TRBD1,TRBV7-3,-,CASSFTGGVDTQYF,TGTGCCAGCAGCTTTACAGGGGGCGTGGATACGCAGTATTTT
TRBJ2-3,-,TRBV9,-,CASSVGGRGTDTQYF,TGTGCCAGCAGCGTAGGGGGACGAGGCACAGATACGCAGTATTTT
TRBJ2-3,-,TRBV11-2,-,CASSLARSRTDTQYF,TGTGCCAGCAGCTTAGCCAGGTCCCGCACAGATACGCAGTATTTT
TRBJ2-7,-,TRBV2,-,CASTGEFEQYF,TGTGCCAGCACAGGGGAGTTCGAGCAGTACTTC
TRBJ1-6,-,TRBV19,-,CASEMGPDSPLHF,TGTGCCAGTGAGATGGGGCCGGATTCACCCCTCCACTTT
TRBJ1-1,TRBD1,TRBV5-1,-,CASSLQGQGQLGEAFF,TGCGCCAGCAGCTTGCAAGGACAGGGTCAATTGGGTGAAGCTTTCTTT
TRBJ2-3,TRBD1,TRBV19,-,CASSPKGQGMTDTQYF,TGTGCCAGTAGTCCAAAGGGACAGGGTATGACAGATACGCAGTATTTT
TRBJ1-6,-,TRBV27,-,CASSAGRVHSPLHF,TGTGCCAGCAGCGCAGGAAGGGTACATTCACCCCTCCACTTT
TRBJ1-1,-,TRBV7-9,-,CASSQMGGNTEAFF,TGTGCCAGCAGCCAAATGGGGGGGAACACTGAAGCTTTCTTT
TRBJ1-3,-,TRBV5-6,-,CASSPTGRSSGNTIYF,TGTGCCAGCAGCCCAACGGGGCGGAGCTCTGGAAACACCATATATTTT
TRBJ2-2,TRBD2,TRBV15,-,CASKTSGGAMNTGELFF,TGTGCCTCCAAGACTAGCGGGGGAGCCATGAACACCGGGGAGCTGTTTTTT
TRBJ1-1,-,TRBV7-9,-,CASSLGRGRVNEAFF,TGTGCCAGCAGCTTAGGGCGGGGGAGGGTGAATGAAGCTTTCTTT
TRBJ2-1,-,TRBV6-4,-,CASSDTRDAGHINEQFF,TGTGCCAGCAGTGACACGCGGGACGCCGGGCATATAAATGAGCAGTTCTTC
TRBJ1-3,-,TRBV5-5,once,CASSLDATLENTIYF,TGTGCCAGCAGCTTGGATGCAACTTTAGAGAACACCATATATTTT
TRBJ1-2,-,TRBV6-4,-,CASSVLLRLINYGYTF,TGTGCCAGCAGTGTTCTGCTCCGCCTCATAAACTATGGCTACACCTTC